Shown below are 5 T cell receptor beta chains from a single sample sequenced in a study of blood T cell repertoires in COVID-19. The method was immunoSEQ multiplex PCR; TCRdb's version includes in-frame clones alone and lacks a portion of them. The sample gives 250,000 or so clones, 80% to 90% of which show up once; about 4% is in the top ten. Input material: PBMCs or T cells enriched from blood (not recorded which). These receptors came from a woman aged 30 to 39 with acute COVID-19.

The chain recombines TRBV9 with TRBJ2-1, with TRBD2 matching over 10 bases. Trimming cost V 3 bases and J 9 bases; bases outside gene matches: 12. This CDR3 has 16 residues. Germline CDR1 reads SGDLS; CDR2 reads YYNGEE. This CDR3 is CASSAGPSGSLSEQFF. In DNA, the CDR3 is TGTGCCAGCAGCGCCGGTCCTAGCGGGAGTTTAAGTGAGCAGTTCTTC.

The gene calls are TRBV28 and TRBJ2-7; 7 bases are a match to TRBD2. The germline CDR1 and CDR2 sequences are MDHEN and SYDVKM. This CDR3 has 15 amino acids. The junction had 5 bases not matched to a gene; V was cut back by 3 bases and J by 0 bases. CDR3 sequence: CASSLASGASYEQYF. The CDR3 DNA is TGTGCCAGCAGTTTGGCTAGCGGAGCCTCCTACGAGCAGTACTTC. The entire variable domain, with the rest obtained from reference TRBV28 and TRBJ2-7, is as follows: DVKVTQSSRYLVKRTGEKVFLECVQDMDHENMFWYRQDPGLGLRLIYFSYDVKMKEKGDIPEGYSVSREKKERFSLILESASTNQTSMYLCASSLASGASYEQYFGPGTRLTVT.

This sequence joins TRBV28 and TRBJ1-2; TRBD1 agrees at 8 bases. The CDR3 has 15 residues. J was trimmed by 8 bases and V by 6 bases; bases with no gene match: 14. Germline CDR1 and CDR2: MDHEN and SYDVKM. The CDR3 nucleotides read TGTGCCAGCAGCCCTGGGGACAGGACCCCTTGGGGCTACACCTTC. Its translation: CASSPGDRTPWGYTF.

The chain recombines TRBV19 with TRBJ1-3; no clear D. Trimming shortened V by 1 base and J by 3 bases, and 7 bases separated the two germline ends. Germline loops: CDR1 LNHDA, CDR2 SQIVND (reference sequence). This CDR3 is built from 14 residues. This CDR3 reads CASSIGTRGNTIYF. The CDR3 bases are TGTGCCAGTAGTATAGGGACTCGTGGAAACACCATATATTTT. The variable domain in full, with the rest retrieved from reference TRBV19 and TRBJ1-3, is DGGITQSPKYLFRKEGQNVTLSCEQNLNHDAMYWYRQDPGQGLRLIYYSQIVNDFQKGDIAEGYSVSREKKESFPLTVTSAQKNPTAFYLCASSIGTRGNTIYFGEGSWLTVV.

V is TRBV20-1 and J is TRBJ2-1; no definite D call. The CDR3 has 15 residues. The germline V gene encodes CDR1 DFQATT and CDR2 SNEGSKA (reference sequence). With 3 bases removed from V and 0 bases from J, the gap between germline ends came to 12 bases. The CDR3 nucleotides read TGCAGTGCTAGTAAACTCTTTAGCTCCTACAATGAGCAGTTCTTC. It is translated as CSASKLFSSYNEQFF.